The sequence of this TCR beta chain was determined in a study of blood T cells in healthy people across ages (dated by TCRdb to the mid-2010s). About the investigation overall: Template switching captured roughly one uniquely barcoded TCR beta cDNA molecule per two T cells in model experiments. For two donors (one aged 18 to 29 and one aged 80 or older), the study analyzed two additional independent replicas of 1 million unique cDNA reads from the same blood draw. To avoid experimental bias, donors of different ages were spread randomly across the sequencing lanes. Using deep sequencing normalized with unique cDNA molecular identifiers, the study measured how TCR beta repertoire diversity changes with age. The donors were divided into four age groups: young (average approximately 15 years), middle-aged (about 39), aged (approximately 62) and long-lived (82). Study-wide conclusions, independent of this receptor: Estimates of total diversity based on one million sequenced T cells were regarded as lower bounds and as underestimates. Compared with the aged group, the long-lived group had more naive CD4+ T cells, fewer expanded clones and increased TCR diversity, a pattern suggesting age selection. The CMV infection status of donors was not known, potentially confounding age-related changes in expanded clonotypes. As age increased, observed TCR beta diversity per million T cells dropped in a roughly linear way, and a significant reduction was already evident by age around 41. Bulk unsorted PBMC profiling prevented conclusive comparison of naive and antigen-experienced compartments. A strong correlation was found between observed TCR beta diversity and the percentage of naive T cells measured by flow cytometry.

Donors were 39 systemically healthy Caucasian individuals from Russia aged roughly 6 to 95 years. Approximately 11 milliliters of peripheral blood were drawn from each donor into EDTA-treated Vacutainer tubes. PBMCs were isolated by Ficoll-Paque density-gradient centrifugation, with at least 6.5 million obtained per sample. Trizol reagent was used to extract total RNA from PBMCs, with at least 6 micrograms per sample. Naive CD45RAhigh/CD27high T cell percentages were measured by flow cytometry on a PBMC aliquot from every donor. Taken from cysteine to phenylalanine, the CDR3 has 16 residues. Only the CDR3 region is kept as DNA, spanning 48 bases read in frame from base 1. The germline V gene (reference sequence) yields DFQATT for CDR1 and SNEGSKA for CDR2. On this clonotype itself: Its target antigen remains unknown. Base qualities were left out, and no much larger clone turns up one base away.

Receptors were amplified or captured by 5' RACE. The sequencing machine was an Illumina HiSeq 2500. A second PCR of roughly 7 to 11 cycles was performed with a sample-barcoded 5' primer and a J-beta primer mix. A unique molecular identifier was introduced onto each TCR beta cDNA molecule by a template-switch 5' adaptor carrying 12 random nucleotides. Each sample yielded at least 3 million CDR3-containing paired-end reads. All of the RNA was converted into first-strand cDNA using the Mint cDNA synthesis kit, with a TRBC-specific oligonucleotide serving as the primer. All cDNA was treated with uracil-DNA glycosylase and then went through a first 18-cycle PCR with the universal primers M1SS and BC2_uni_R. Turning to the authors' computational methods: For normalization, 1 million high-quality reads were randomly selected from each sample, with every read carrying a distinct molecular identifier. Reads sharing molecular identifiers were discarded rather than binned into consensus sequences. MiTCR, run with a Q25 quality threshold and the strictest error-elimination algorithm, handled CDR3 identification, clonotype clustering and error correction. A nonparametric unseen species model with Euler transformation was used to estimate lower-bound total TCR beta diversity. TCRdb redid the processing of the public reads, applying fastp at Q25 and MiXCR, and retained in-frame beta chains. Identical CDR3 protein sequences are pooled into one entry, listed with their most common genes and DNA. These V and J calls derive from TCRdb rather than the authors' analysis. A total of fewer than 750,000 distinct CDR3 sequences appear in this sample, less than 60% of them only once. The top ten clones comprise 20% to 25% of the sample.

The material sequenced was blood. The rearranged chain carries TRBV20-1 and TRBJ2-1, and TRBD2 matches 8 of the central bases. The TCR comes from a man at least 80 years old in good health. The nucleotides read TGCACCGGGGGCCGGGAAGGTAGCGGGACCTACAATGAGCAGTTCTTC. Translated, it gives CTGGREGSGTYNEQFF.